A single sample gave rise to the 27 T cell receptor beta chains below, sequenced in a study of blood T cell repertoires in COVID-19. TCRdb's table, derived via immunoSEQ multiplex PCR, lists solely in-frame clones and lacks some. This table has about 28,000 clones, over 75% appearing once. Sequenced: peripheral blood. These receptors were obtained from a man aged 60 to 69 with COVID-19, enrolled during active disease.

The chain uses TRBV12-3 or TRBV12-4 and TRBJ1-1, with D unresolved. The CDR3 runs to 12 residues. Trimming pared 6 bases from V and 4 bases from J, leaving 9 bases between. The CDR3 region is CASSLSSTEAFF. The CDR3 nucleotides read TGTGCCAGCAGCCTCTCCAGCACTGAAGCTTTCTTT.

This chain connects TRBV18 to TRBJ2-1; 10 nucleotides line up with TRBD2. Germline V gene lookup returns CDR1 KGHSH and CDR2 LQKENI. Trimming took 5 bases from V and 3 from J; bases not matched to a gene: 19. The CDR3 contains 20 residues. This CDR3 reads CASSTSSGSGYWRYYNEQFF. CDR3 nucleotide sequence: TGTGCCAGCTCAACCTCTAGCGGGAGTGGTTATTGGAGGTACTACAATGAGCAGTTCTTC.

This clone occurred a few times. CDR3 region: CASSVMGQSNQPQHF. In nucleotides, the CDR3 is TGCGCCAGCAGCGTTATGGGACAGAGCAATCAGCCCCAGCATTTT. The chain carries TRBV5-1 and TRBJ1-5; 7 bases match TRBD1. V dropped 4 bases and J dropped 1; count of bases not matched to a gene: 5. This CDR3 region has 15 residues. Germline V gene lookup returns CDR1 SGHRS and CDR2 YFSETQ.

V gene TRBV7-2 combines with J gene TRBJ1-6; 9 bases are shared with TRBD1. V shed 1 base and J 7 bases; nucleotides not matched to a gene: 2. Germline CDR1 reads SGHTA; CDR2 reads FQGNSA. CDR3 length: 15 amino acids. The CDR3 DNA sequence: TGTGCCAGCAGCTTAGACGGACAGGGGAATTCACCCCTCCACTTT. Protein sequence: CASSLDGQGNSPLHF.

The gene calls are TRBV11-2 and TRBJ2-4; tentative D call: TRBD1 (6 bases). Germline-derived CDR1 and CDR2 are SGHAT and FQNNGV. V was clipped by 5 bases and J by 6 bases, with 11 bases between them. CDR3 length: 13 residues. DNA of the CDR3: TGTGCCAGCAGCCCCGGACAGATAAACATTCAGTACTTC. It translates to CASSPGQINIQYF.

V usage is TRBV19 and J usage is TRBJ2-2, with 7 bases fitting TRBD2. The CDR3 length is 14 residues. CDR1 is LNHDA, CDR2 SQIVND, per germline (reference sequence). Trimming removed 1 base from V and 7 bases from J; junction bases left unmatched: 3. CDR3 sequence: CASSIVSSGGELFF. In DNA form, the CDR3 reads TGTGCCAGTAGTATAGTTTCTAGCGGCGGGGAGCTGTTTTTT.

The rearrangement joins TRBV29-1 to TRBJ1-1; D call uncertain. The CDR3 runs 11 residues. Germline values: CDR1 SQVTM, CDR2 ANQGSEA. Between the trimmed V and J ends, which lost 6 bases and 5 bases, there was a span of 10 bases. Here the CDR3 reads CSVGRETEAFF. CDR3 coding DNA: TGCAGCGTGGGGAGAGAGACTGAAGCTTTCTTT.

In this sample, this clone turned up a few times. The gene calls are TRBV14 and TRBJ2-7; TRBD1 might be the D (6 bases). The CDR3 is 14 residues long. Germline CDR1 is SGHDN and CDR2 is FVKESK. V was cut by 1 base and J by 4 bases, with 11 bases left in between. The DNA of the CDR3 is TGTGCCAGCAGCCAAGTCGGAAGGGGGTACGAGCAGTACTTC. Protein: CASSQVGRGYEQYF.

The genes are TRBV27 and TRBJ2-1; 14 bases align to TRBD2. Trimming removed 8 bases from V and 4 bases from J; junction bases left unmatched: 19. CDR1 and CDR2 (germline): MNHEY, SMNVEV (reference sequence). This CDR3 has 20 residues. CDR3: CASALRGGLAGVGLYNEQFF. Written as DNA, the CDR3 is TGTGCCAGCGCCCTTCGTGGGGGACTAGCGGGAGTGGGGCTTTACAATGAGCAGTTCTTC.

V usage is TRBV7-8 and J usage is TRBJ1-4; D is unclear. The CDR3 covers 13 residues. Germline V lookup: CDR1 SGHVS, CDR2 FQNEAQ. V gave up 2 bases and J gave up 8 bases, with 9 bases separating them. The CDR3 DNA sequence: TGTGCCAGCAGCTTATTTCCGTCGGAAAAACTGTTTTTT. Protein: CASSLFPSEKLFF.

The J gene is TRBJ1-4, the V gene TRBV19; 7 nucleotides match TRBD1. Trimming removed 10 bases from V and 0 bases from J; junction bases left unmatched: 5. The CDR3 runs to 14 residues. Germline V gives CDR1 LNHDA, CDR2 SQIVND (reference sequence). CDR3 coding DNA: TGTGCCACTCGAACAGGGGCAACTAATGAAAAACTGTTTTTT. Protein: CATRTGATNEKLFF. Variable domain in full (rest from reference TRBV19 and TRBJ1-4): DGGITQSPKYLFRKEGQNVTLSCEQNLNHDAMYWYRQDPGQGLRLIYYSQIVNDFQKGDIAEGYSVSREKKESFPLTVTSAQKNPTAFYLCATRTGATNEKLFFGSGTQLSVL.

The chain carries TRBV5-1 and TRBJ2-5; 11 nucleotides agree with TRBD2. The CDR3 contains 16 residues. After removal of 2 bases from V and 1 base from J, the junction contained 4 bases not matched to a gene. Germline CDR1 and CDR2: SGHRS and YFSETQ. The CDR3 DNA reads as TGCGCCAGCAGCTTTGGAACTAGCGGGAGCCAAGAGACCCAGTACTTC. This codes for CASSFGTSGSQETQYF.

This chain joins TRBV3-1 (or the pseudogene TRBV3-2) and TRBJ2-7, with D possibly TRBD2 on 6 matching bases. Trimming cost V 5 bases and J 7 bases, with 12 bases left between them. CDR3 size: 12 residues. Per germline, CDR1 LGHDT and CDR2 YNNKEL (reference sequence). CDR3 sequence (DNA): TGTGCCAGCAGCAATGGGGCGGGGGAGCAGTACTTC. It specifies CASSNGAGEQYF.

V and J are TRBV19 and TRBJ1-3, with 9 bases aligning to TRBD1. CDR1 and CDR2 (germline): LNHDA, SQIVND (reference sequence). V lost 6 bases to trimming and J lost 6 bases; unmatched junction nucleotides: 9. The CDR3 consists of 15 residues. The CDR3 DNA is TGTGCCAGTAGGTCCACAGGACAGGGGTCAAACACCATATATTTT. Encoded protein: CASRSTGQGSNTIYF.

The chain uses TRBV6-2 or TRBV6-3 and TRBJ2-7, with D hard to call. CDR1 MNHEY and CDR2 SVGEGT come from the germline V gene. CDR3 size: 14 residues. Trimming pared 5 bases from V and 0 bases from J, leaving 11 bases between. CDR3 in DNA: TGTGCCAGCAGTAACGGCGACTTCTCCTACGAGCAGTACTTC. Translating gives CASSNGDFSYEQYF.

The chain is built from TRBV28 and TRBJ1-1, with 9 bases fitting TRBD1. V lost 6 bases to trimming and J lost 1 base; unmatched junction nucleotides: 18. CDR1 is MDHEN and CDR2 is SYDVKM in the germline V gene. The CDR3 runs 19 residues. CDR3 nucleotides: TGTGCCAGCAGCTCTGAGGGGGCCCAACAGGGGGCAACGAACACTGAAGCTTTCTTT. Its protein product is CASSSEGAQQGATNTEAFF.

This rearrangement joins TRBV5-1 to TRBJ1-6, with D possibly matching TRBD1 (5 bases). Germline V gene lookup returns CDR1 SGHRS and CDR2 YFSETQ. The V end lost 4 bases, the J end lost 7 bases, and 15 bases lay between the germline ends. The length of the CDR3 is 15 residues. The CDR3 sequence is CASSPVSQGNSPLHF. The CDR3 nucleotides are TGCGCCAGCAGCCCCGTGTCCCAGGGAAATTCACCCCTCCACTTT.

The genes are TRBV9 and TRBJ2-3; unclear D gene. Trimming cost V 3 bases and J 4 bases, with 9 bases left between them. Germline V gene sequence: CDR1 SGDLS, CDR2 YYNGEE. The CDR3 loop spans 13 amino acids. In DNA form, the CDR3 reads TGTGCCAGCAGCGGGCCCGAAGCAGATACGCAGTATTTT. It translates to CASSGPEADTQYF.

V usage is TRBV29-1 and J usage is TRBJ1-1, with D possibly matching TRBD1 (5 bases). The CDR3 is made up of 11 amino acids. Between the trimmed V and J ends, which lost 4 bases and 6 bases, there was a span of 9 bases. Looked up from germline, CDR1 is SQVTM and CDR2 is ANQGSEA. CDR3 bases: TGCAGCGTTGGGAGGGGCGCTGAAGCTTTCTTT. It is translated as CSVGRGAEAFF. Variable domain in full (rest from reference TRBV29-1 and TRBJ1-1): SAVISQKPSRDICQRGTSLTIQCQVDSQVTMMFWYRQQPGQSLTLIATANQGSEATYESGFVIDKFPISRPNLTFSTLTVSNMSPEDSSIYLCSVGRGAEAFFGQGTRLTVV.

V and J are TRBV29-1 and TRBJ1-2, with 9 bases identical to TRBD1. The CDR3 totals 15 residues. Trimming removed 3 bases from V and 3 bases from J; junction bases left unmatched: 8. Germline lookup yields CDR1 SQVTM and CDR2 ANQGSEA. Here the CDR3 reads CSVDRARDRDYGYTF. The DNA for the CDR3 is TGCAGCGTTGACAGGGCGAGGGACAGGGACTATGGCTACACCTTC.

The chain uses TRBV5-1 and TRBJ2-7, with TRBD1 identical over 7 bases. Germline trimming cut 4 bases from V and 0 bases from J; bases unmatched to any gene: 7. This CDR3 is 15 amino acids long. Germline CDR1 SGHRS, CDR2 YFSETQ. This CDR3 is CASSPRQGSSYEQYF. CDR3 nucleotides: TGCGCCAGCAGCCCCCGACAGGGTAGCTCCTACGAGCAGTACTTC.

This chain uses TRBV28 with TRBJ2-7, with D possibly TRBD1 on 7 matching bases. This CDR3 spans 14 amino acids. Trimming removed 5 bases from V and 6 bases from J, with 17 bases in between. Germline-derived CDR1 and CDR2 are MDHEN and SYDVKM. CDR3 amino acids: CASSVLARGLEQYF. CDR3 coding DNA: TGTGCCAGCAGTGTTCTAGCGAGGGGGCTCGAGCAGTACTTC.

This clone has just one count. The V call is TRBV6-5, the J call TRBJ2-6; unclear D gene. Trimming left V 11 bases short and J 0 bases short, with 8 bases between. CDR3 length equals 13 residues. Germline CDR1 is MNHEY and CDR2 is SVGAGI. The CDR3, as DNA: TGTGCCTCCCGAGCCTCTGGGGCCAACGTCCTGACTTTC. Translation gives CASRASGANVLTF.

The CDR3 sequence: CASSASPGLAGYNEQFF. The CDR3 bases are TGTGCCAGCAGTGCCTCTCCGGGACTAGCGGGGTACAATGAGCAGTTCTTC. J is TRBJ2-1 and V is TRBV9, with TRBD2 identical over 13 bases. CDR3 length: 17 residues. V dropped 5 bases and J dropped 4; count of bases not matched to a gene: 9. Germline-derived CDR1 and CDR2 are SGDLS and YYNGEE. Based on the CDR3 plus reference TRBV9 and TRBJ2-1, the full variable domain is DSGVTQTPKHLITATGQRVTLRCSPRSGDLSVYWYQQSLDQGLQFLIQYYNGEERAKGNILERFSAQQFPDLHSELNLSSLELGDSALYFCASSASPGLAGYNEQFFGPGTRLTVL.

The chain links TRBV7-2 to TRBJ2-2; a possible D gene is TRBD2 (6 bases). This CDR3 spans 18 amino acids. Germline V gene data show CDR1 as SGHTA and CDR2 as FQGNSA. Trimming left V 1 base short and J 6 bases short, with 21 bases between. CDR3 coding DNA: TGTGCCAGCAGCTTAGTTAGGAGCGGGTACTGGGAGGCCGGGGAGCTGTTTTTT. It is translated as CASSLVRSGYWEAGELFF.

A single count supports this clone. The chain joins TRBV7-9 to TRBJ1-6; D may be TRBD1 (6 bases). Germline values: CDR1 SEHNR, CDR2 FQNEAQ (reference sequence). The length of the CDR3 is 16 residues. V lost 5 bases, J lost 4 bases, and 15 bases lay in between. This chain's CDR3 is CASSPSTGLYNSPLHF. The CDR3 DNA is TGTGCCAGCAGCCCGTCAACAGGGTTATATAATTCACCCCTCCACTTT.

The rearrangement uses TRBV21-1 and TRBJ2-3; TRBD2 was called by the table and not checked on the DNA. TRBV21-1 is a pseudogene segment. The CDR3 runs 16 residues. The CDR3, as DNA: TGTGCCAGCGGCGCCGGTCTAGCGGGACGCACAGATACGCAGTATTTT. The encoded protein is CASGAGLAGRTDTQYF.